This TCR beta chain was sequenced in a study of neurological immune-mediated disorders. This clonotype was observed many times. A read error may be the cause here, since a much bigger clone is one base away. The unsorted libraries had their origin in 2 million PBMCs stored at -80 C. The authors made cDNA by 5'RACE with 10-nucleotide random UMIs. TCRdb used MiXCR to reprocess the 5' RACE reads, holding one entry per CDR3 protein. The top ten hold approximately 7.1% of the sample, which has about 52,000 distinct CDR3 sequences, 3.8% seen once. The germline V gene has CDR1 DFQATT and CDR2 SNEGSKA (reference sequence). The CDR3 is 14 residues long.

The sequence derives from a man aged 55 to 70 with multiple sclerosis. The rearrangement uses TRBV20-1 and TRBJ1-3; D is undetermined. Specimen: PBMCs. In DNA, the CDR3 is TGCAGTGCAAGCTCATCAGGCTCTGGAAAAACCATATATTTT. Translated, it gives CSASSSGSGKTIYF.